This T cell receptor beta chain was recovered during a study of blood T cell repertoires in COVID-19. In the study overall: The United States, Italy and Spain provided the acute and convalescent COVID-19 samples. PBMCs, B-cell-depleted T cells, or T cells were the source of the cDNA or gDNA that made up the material.

In the study's own analysis: Nucleated cell counts were estimated from reference gene primer amplification. This table comes from immunoSEQ multiplex PCR, and its TCRdb copy is limited to in-frame clones, with some not included. V, J and clone size are taken as reported in that table, and D and trimming were inferred from the DNA itself. The profile shows under 85,000 clones, around 85% of them singletons. Germline CDR1 is SGHRS and CDR2 is YFSETQ. V lost 5 bases to trimming and J lost 4 bases, with 15 bases between them. The CDR3 consists of 15 residues. Sequenced material: peripheral blood. This sequence was found in an elderly man in a cohort sampled during active COVID-19. The chain joins TRBV5-1 to TRBJ2-2; D is unclear. The CDR3 DNA reads as TGCGCCAGCAGACCCGACCTTCCGGGCACCGGGGAGCTGTTTTTT. Translating gives CASRPDLPGTGELFF. The full variable domain, its missing parts supplied by reference TRBV5-1 and TRBJ2-2, is KAGVTQTPRYLIKTRGQQVTLSCSPISGHRSVSWYQQTPGQGLQFLFEYFSETQRNKGNFPGRFSGRQFSNSRSEMNVSTLELGDSALYLCASRPDLPGTGELFFGEGSRLTVL.